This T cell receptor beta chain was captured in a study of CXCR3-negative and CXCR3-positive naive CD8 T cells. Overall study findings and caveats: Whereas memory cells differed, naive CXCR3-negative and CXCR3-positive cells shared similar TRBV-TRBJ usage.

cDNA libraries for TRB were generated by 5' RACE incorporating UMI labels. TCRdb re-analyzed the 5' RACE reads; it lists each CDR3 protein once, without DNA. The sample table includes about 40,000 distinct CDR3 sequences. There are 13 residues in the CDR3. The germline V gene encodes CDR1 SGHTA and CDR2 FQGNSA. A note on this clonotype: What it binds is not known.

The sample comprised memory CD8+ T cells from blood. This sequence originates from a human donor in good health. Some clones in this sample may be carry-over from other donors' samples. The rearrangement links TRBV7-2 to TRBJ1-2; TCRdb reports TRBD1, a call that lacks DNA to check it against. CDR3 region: CASSLEPGDGYTF.